This T cell receptor beta chain emerged from a study of T-cell memory formation after mild COVID-19. This clonotype appeared a single time. The CDR3 covers 16 residues. Trimming stripped 2 bases from V and 2 bases from J, with 15 bases between. Germline V lookup: CDR1 LNHDA, CDR2 SQIVND (reference sequence). TCRdb independently ran MiXCR on the 5' RACE reads; one entry per CDR3 protein. In the table there are 450,000 to 650,000 distinct CDR3 sequences, approximately 20% of which are singletons. This chain connects TRBV19 to TRBJ1-1; D uncertain. This sequence originates from an adult woman who had mild COVID-19 (a few samples of this study predate the infection). Cell type and time point are not known. The sample comprised PBMCs or a T cell subset sorted from them (not recorded which). The CDR3 region is CASSISLRRSNTEAFF. DNA of the CDR3: TGTGCCAGTAGTATATCACTGCGGCGGAGTAACACTGAAGCTTTCTTT. The complete variable domain, with remaining parts taken from reference TRBV19 and TRBJ1-1, reads DGGITQSPKYLFRKEGQNVTLSCEQNLNHDAMYWYRQDPGQGLRLIYYSQIVNDFQKGDIAEGYSVSREKKESFPLTVTSAQKNPTAFYLCASSISLRRSNTEAFFGQGTRLTVV.